A single sample gave rise to the 13 T cell receptor beta chains below, sequenced in a study of blood T cell repertoires in COVID-19. Sequenced by immunoSEQ multiplex PCR; TCRdb stores in-frame clones only, minus some. The sample has approximately 85,000 clones, roughly four fifths seen once; the top ten hold 13%. Sequenced material: peripheral blood. These receptors originate from a human donor in a cohort sampled during active COVID-19.

This chain joins TRBV5-1 and TRBJ2-5; 9 nucleotides agree with TRBD2. V shed 4 bases, J shed 4 bases, and the junction held 5 bases outside the gene matches. The CDR3 consists of 14 residues. Per the germline V gene, CDR1 is SGHRS and CDR2 is YFSETQ. The CDR3 loop is CASSPRAGGETQYF. Written as DNA, the CDR3 is TGCGCCAGCAGCCCGAGAGCGGGGGGAGAGACCCAGTACTTC.

The chain employs TRBV11-2 and TRBJ2-2, with a possible D match to TRBD2 (6 bases). CDR1 and CDR2 from the germline V gene are SGHAT and FQNNGV. V was cut by 5 bases and J by 13 bases, with 17 bases left in between. This CDR3 spans 13 amino acids. The CDR3 DNA reads TGTGCCAGCAGCGTAGGACGGCTCGGGAGGCTGTTTTTT. This translates into CASSVGRLGRLFF.

The V gene is TRBV15, the J gene TRBJ2-7; D may be TRBD2 (6 bases). The CDR3 runs to 12 residues. Trimming removed 2 bases at V and 7 bases at J, with 9 bases between. Germline CDR1 reads LNHNV; CDR2 reads YYDKDF (reference sequence). CDR3 nucleotide sequence: TGTGCCACCAGCAGACATGGGGGGGAGCAGTACTTC. This sequence encodes CATSRHGGEQYF.

This chain connects TRBV7-9 to TRBJ1-1; possibly TRBD1 for D (6 bases). V lost 4 bases, J lost 3 bases, and 18 bases lay in between. The V gene's germline CDR1 is SEHNR and CDR2 FQNEAQ (reference sequence). This CDR3 is built from 16 residues. The chain's CDR3 is CASSSSDRGAHTEAFF. Here the CDR3 DNA reads TGTGCCAGCAGCTCGAGCGATCGGGGGGCGCACACTGAAGCTTTCTTT.

This rearrangement joins TRBV27 to TRBJ2-7; 7 bases fit TRBD2. The germline V gene encodes CDR1 MNHEY and CDR2 SMNVEV (reference sequence). J gave up 2 bases and V 5 bases, and 6 bases lay outside the gene matches. This CDR3 contains 14 residues. The CDR3 DNA sequence: TGTGCCAGCAGTCCCGGGGGAGGGACCTACGAGCAGTACTTC. Its translation is CASSPGGGTYEQYF.

The chain couples TRBV6-5 to TRBJ1-2; 9 nucleotides align to TRBD1. Germline CDR1 is MNHEY and CDR2 is SVGAGI. This CDR3 comprises 15 residues. With V trimmed by 5 bases and J by 7 bases, 11 bases remained unmatched. The CDR3 region is CASSTVQGAPGGYTF. DNA for the CDR3: TGTGCCAGCAGTACGGTACAGGGGGCCCCGGGTGGCTACACCTTC.

The V and J genes are TRBV11-2 and TRBJ2-5, with 14 nucleotides matching TRBD2. V lost 3 bases, J lost 3 bases, and 0 bases stayed unmatched. Germline V gene sequence: CDR1 SGHAT, CDR2 FQNNGV. This CDR3 is built from 15 residues. CDR3: CASSLTSGGEETQYF. The CDR3 DNA sequence: TGTGCCAGCAGCTTGACTAGCGGGGGGGAAGAGACCCAGTACTTC.

This clone was seen a few times. This sequence joins TRBV7-9 and TRBJ1-2; 10 positions agree with TRBD1. V gave up 5 bases and J gave up 1 base; unmatched junction bases: 4. Germline CDR1 SEHNR, CDR2 FQNEAQ (reference sequence). This CDR3 has 15 residues. The CDR3 DNA follows: TGTGCCAGCAGCCCCCGGACAGGGGGTAACTATGGCTACACCTTC. Residues: CASSPRTGGNYGYTF.

This clone has a single count. The genes are TRBV28 and TRBJ1-5; 8 positions match TRBD1. With 2 bases clipped from V and 7 bases from J, the junction kept 4 bases outside the gene matches. Germline CDR1 reads MDHEN; CDR2 reads SYDVKM. This CDR3 has 14 amino acids. CDR3 in amino acids: CASSLPRGLQPQHF. The CDR3 DNA is TGTGCCAGCAGTTTACCCAGGGGGCTACAGCCCCAGCATTTT.

The J gene is TRBJ1-2, the V gene TRBV5-5; TRBD1 matches at 10 bases. CDR1 SGHKS and CDR2 YYEKEE come from the germline V gene (reference sequence). V lost 4 bases to trimming and J lost 4 bases; unmatched junction nucleotides: 7. This CDR3 has 15 residues. The CDR3 DNA reads as TGTGCCAGCAGCCCACCGACAGGGGGCAGCTATGGCTACACCTTC. Its protein is CASSPPTGGSYGYTF.

The rearrangement joins TRBV5-1 to TRBJ2-3; TRBD2 matches 15 bases. The ends lost 2 bases at V and 3 bases at J; junction bases unmatched: 4. The germline CDR1 and CDR2 sequences are SGHRS and YFSETQ. The CDR3 runs to 17 residues. CDR3 residues: CASSLMGTSGGTDTQYF. Here the CDR3 DNA reads TGCGCCAGCAGCTTAATGGGGACTAGCGGGGGGACAGATACGCAGTATTTT.

The gene calls are TRBV5-4 and TRBJ1-1; D gene uncertain. The CDR3 has 12 residues. V lost 4 bases and J lost 2, with 6 bases in between. Germline V gene data show CDR1 as SGHNT and CDR2 as YYREEE (reference sequence). The CDR3 reads CASSTVNTEAFF. The CDR3 DNA reads as TGTGCCAGCAGCACAGTCAACACTGAAGCTTTCTTT. Drawing the rest from reference TRBV5-4 and TRBJ1-1, the complete variable domain is ETGVTQSPTHLIKTRGQQVTLRCSSQSGHNTVSWYQQALGQGPQFIFQYYREEENGRGNFPPRFSGLQFPNYSSELNVNALELDDSALYLCASSTVNTEAFFGQGTRLTVV.

The chain joins TRBV3-1 (or the pseudogene TRBV3-2) to TRBJ2-6; no definite D call. The ends were cut back, 0 bases at V and 3 bases at J, with 6 bases in the middle. CDR3 length: 15 amino acids. Per the germline V gene, CDR1 is LGHDT and CDR2 is YNNKEL (reference sequence). CDR3 bases: TGTGCCAGCAGCCAAGAGGGCCTTGGGGCCAACGTCCTGACTTTC. This encodes CASSQEGLGANVLTF.